Presented here are 30 T cell receptor beta chains from one specimen sequenced in a study of T cells in Graves' hyperthyroidism and ophthalmopathy (dated by TCRdb to between 2018 and 2021). The receptor library was made with multiplex PCR. Sequencing was carried out with an Illumina HiSeq 2000. The TCR beta CDR3 regions were amplified from the RNA transcripts. For the first round of RT-PCR on the TCR CDR3, the HTBI primer set was used together with the Qiagen OneStep RT-PCR kit. Starting from the raw public reads, TCRdb applied fastp trimming at Q25, assembled clones with MiXCR and retained in-frame beta chains. One record per CDR3 amino acid sequence lists the most common genes and DNA. This sample has 400,000 to 500,000 distinct CDR3 sequences in its table, and approximately 15% of those were observed once. The ten largest clones capture 5% to 6% of the sample. Sample: blood. All receptors derive from a woman younger than 35 with Graves' hyperthyroidism.

The V and J genes are TRBV7-9 and TRBJ2-7; TRBD2 agrees at 10 bases. With V trimmed by 4 bases and J by 0 bases, 6 bases remained unmatched. This CDR3 comprises 16 residues. The V gene's germline CDR1 is SEHNR and CDR2 FQNEAQ (reference sequence). This CDR3 is CASSSRLAGSSYEQYF. CDR3 in DNA: TGTGCCAGCAGCTCCAGACTAGCGGGCAGCTCCTACGAGCAGTACTTC.

This clonotype was seen a few times. The chain has TRBV19 and TRBJ1-1; possibly TRBD1 for D (5 bases). V gave up 0 bases and J gave up 4 bases, with 9 bases separating them. CDR1 and CDR2 (germline): LNHDA, SQIVND (reference sequence). CDR3 length: 14 amino acids. CDR3 bases: TGTGCCAGTAGTATAGAAGTAGGGGCCACTGAAGCTTTCTTT. It translates to CASSIEVGATEAFF.

The chain links TRBV5-1 to TRBJ2-6; weak D call: TRBD1 (6 bases). The CDR3 is made up of 17 amino acids. Germline V gives CDR1 SGHRS, CDR2 YFSETQ. V was shortened by 1 base and J by 2 bases, with 13 bases between the two germline ends. In DNA form, the CDR3 reads TGCGCCAGCAGCTTGACAGGGAAAGCTGCTGGGGCCAACGTCCTGACTTTC. It codes for CASSLTGKAAGANVLTF.

This clonotype was seen at least ten times. The chain recombines TRBV2 with TRBJ1-1; unclear D gene. Trimming removed 0 bases at V and 4 bases at J, with 6 bases between. Looked up from germline, CDR1 is SNHLY and CDR2 is FYNNEI. This CDR3 has 13 residues. The CDR3, as DNA: TGTGCCAGCAGTGAAGCCCCGGGCACTGAAGCTTTCTTT. Translated: CASSEAPGTEAFF.

The table lists this clonotype with many counts. CDR3 DNA sequence: TGTGCCAGCAGGGGCCAAGAGACCCAGTACTTC. Translation gives CASRGQETQYF. The rearrangement links TRBV28 to TRBJ2-5; D not certain. The CDR3 runs 11 residues. Trimming took 6 bases from V and 1 from J, leaving 3 bases between them. Looked up from germline, CDR1 is MDHEN and CDR2 is SYDVKM.

The V and J genes are TRBV5-1 and TRBJ1-2; tentatively, D is TRBD1 (6 bases). V shed 4 bases and J shed 3 bases, with 10 bases lying between them. CDR3 length: 13 residues. CDR1 is SGHRS and CDR2 is YFSETQ in the germline V gene. The CDR3 bases are TGCGCCAGCAGCGCTAGGGGGGACTATGGCTACACCTTC. Its translation: CASSARGDYGYTF.

The chain joins TRBV7-9 to TRBJ1-1; maybe TRBD1 (6 bases). Trimming shortened V by 1 base and J by 0 bases, and 9 bases separated the two germline ends. The germline V gene has CDR1 SEHNR and CDR2 FQNEAQ (reference sequence). CDR3 size: 15 residues. CDR3 loop: CASSLGTDLNTEAFF. CDR3 in DNA: TGTGCCAGCAGCTTAGGGACAGATCTGAACACTGAAGCTTTCTTT.

Details on this clonotype: At one boundary the junction diverges from the germline segment, which might be a read error. The chain combines TRBV18 with TRBJ1-1; 7 bases are shared with TRBD1. The CDR3 runs to 19 residues. Germline V CDR1 and CDR2: KGHSH, LQKENI. The CDR3 spells CASSPLLGGGGAANAEAFF. The DNA of the CDR3 is TGTGCCAGCTCACCACTACTTGGCGGAGGGGGCGCGGCGAACGCTGAAGCTTTCTTT.

This clonotype was recorded a few times. This sequence joins TRBV4-1 and TRBJ2-1; 13 nucleotides align to TRBD2. CDR1 and CDR2 (germline): MGHRA, YSYEKL. V gave up 2 bases and J gave up 4 bases; unmatched junction bases: 5. This CDR3 is 17 amino acids long. The CDR3 DNA reads as TGCGCCAGCAGCCAAATTAAACTAGCGGGAGGGTACAATGAGCAGTTCTTC. This codes for CASSQIKLAGGYNEQFF.

The chain combines TRBV6-5 with TRBJ1-3; 9 bases line up with TRBD1. Unmatched junction bases numbered 15, after V lost 2 bases and J lost 1 base. This CDR3 comprises 20 residues. The germline V gene encodes CDR1 MNHEY and CDR2 SVGAGI. CDR3 in DNA: TGTGCCAGCAGTTACACGAAAATCCCGGGACAGGGCGATTCTGGAAACACCATATATTTT. Encoded protein: CASSYTKIPGQGDSGNTIYF.

The V call is TRBV30, the J call TRBJ2-5, with 11 nucleotides matching TRBD2. After removal of 3 bases from V and 0 bases from J, the junction contained 6 bases not matched to a gene. Germline assignment: CDR1 GTSNPN and CDR2 SVGIG (reference sequence). This CDR3 spans 16 amino acids. CDR3 sequence (DNA): TGTGCCTGGAGGGGGGGGACTAGCGGATACCAAGAGACCCAGTACTTC. Its protein product is CAWRGGTSGYQETQYF.

This clonotype showed up just a few times. The chain joins TRBV7-2 to TRBJ1-6, with D unresolved. Germline values: CDR1 SGHTA, CDR2 FQGNSA. V was cut by 6 bases and J by 6 bases, with 12 bases left in between. The CDR3 is 14 amino acids. The CDR3 loop is CASSFGLRNSPLHF. DNA of the CDR3: TGTGCCAGCAGTTTCGGACTCCGTAATTCACCCCTCCACTTT.

This clonotype was counted ten times or more. The chain uses TRBV13 and TRBJ2-1; 7 bases are a match to TRBD1. CDR1 is PRHDT and CDR2 is FYEKMQ in the germline V gene (reference sequence). The CDR3 runs to 15 residues. The V gene end was trimmed by 1 base and the J gene end by 4 bases; junction bases not matched to a gene: 4. CDR3 loop: CASSLADRAYNEQFF. The CDR3 DNA sequence: TGTGCCAGCAGCTTAGCCGACAGGGCGTACAATGAGCAGTTCTTC.

This clonotype was observed a few times. The chain is built from TRBV12-3 or TRBV12-4 and TRBJ1-3; no clear D. The length of the CDR3 is 15 residues. V gave up 3 bases and J gave up 0 bases, with 9 bases separating them. CDR3 loop: CASSLNTPSGNTIYF. The CDR3 DNA sequence: TGTGCCAGCAGTTTGAACACCCCCTCTGGAAACACCATATATTTT.

Comment on this clonotype: It may be a read error: a sequence one base away is much more abundant. This chain joins TRBV9 and TRBJ2-5; 7 nucleotides align to TRBD2. Trimming took 0 bases from V and 3 from J; bases not matched to a gene: 2. This CDR3 comprises 14 residues. Germline CDR1 reads SGDLS; CDR2 reads YYNGEE. CDR3 residues: CASSVGLAKETQYF. The CDR3 DNA sequence: TGTGCCAGCAGCGTAGGACTAGCTAAAGAGACCCAGTACTTC.

The table lists this clonotype with many counts. This sequence joins TRBV11-2 and TRBJ1-5; a weak D match, TRBD1 (5 bases). The germline V gene has CDR1 SGHAT and CDR2 FQNNGV. V was pared by 7 bases and J by 7 bases, with 17 bases between. The CDR3 contains 14 residues. The CDR3 DNA reads TGTGCCAGCACTACTCCCGGGGGGAGCCAGCCCCAGCATTTT. This encodes CASTTPGGSQPQHF. The variable domain in full, completed from reference TRBV11-2 and TRBJ1-5, reads EAGVAQSPRYKIIEKRQSVAFWCNPISGHATLYWYQQILGQGPKLLIQFQNNGVVDDSQLPKDRFSAERLKGVDSTLKIQPAKLEDSAVYLCASTTPGGSQPQHFGDGTRLSIL.

This clonotype was detected many times. The genes are TRBV11-2 and TRBJ2-1; no clear D gene. V shed 0 bases and J shed 7 bases, with 10 bases lying between them. The germline V gene encodes CDR1 SGHAT and CDR2 FQNNGV. CDR3 length equals 14 residues. The CDR3 nucleotides read TGTGCCAGCAGCTTAGAGGCCCGTATTAATGAGCAGTTCTTC. It codes for CASSLEARINEQFF.

The chain carries TRBV14 and TRBJ1-1; unclear D gene. The germline gives CDR1 SGHDN, CDR2 FVKESK. This CDR3 contains 14 residues. The germline V and J ends were trimmed by 0 bases and 10 bases, with 15 bases remaining between them. The chain's CDR3 is CASSQEFSGSRAFF. In DNA, the CDR3 is TGTGCCAGCAGCCAAGAATTCTCGGGAAGCCGAGCTTTCTTT.

The chain uses TRBV7-9 and TRBJ1-1; perhaps TRBD1 as D (5 bases). Trimming pared 6 bases from V and 5 bases from J, leaving 13 bases between. This CDR3 is 13 amino acids long. Germline V lookup: CDR1 SEHNR, CDR2 FQNEAQ (reference sequence). In DNA, the CDR3 is TGTGCCAGCAGTGCCGATTGGGGGACTGAAGCTTTCTTT. This codes for CASSADWGTEAFF.

This chain uses TRBV20-1 with TRBJ2-2; D remains ambiguous. This CDR3 spans 15 amino acids. V was shortened by 0 bases and J by 1 base, with 9 bases between the two germline ends. Germline CDR1 DFQATT, CDR2 SNEGSKA (reference sequence). The CDR3 here is CSARDSAENTGELFF. Here the CDR3 DNA reads TGCAGTGCTAGAGATTCCGCAGAGAACACCGGGGAGCTGTTTTTT.

This clonotype turned up a few times. This chain joins TRBV27 and TRBJ2-1; unclear D gene. The CDR3 runs 14 residues. Germline CDR1 and CDR2: MNHEY and SMNVEV (reference sequence). V dropped 5 bases and J dropped 0 bases, with 8 bases sitting between them. The DNA for the CDR3 is TGTGCCAGCAGTCCTACTGTCTCCTACAATGAGCAGTTCTTC. Translating gives CASSPTVSYNEQFF.

This clonotype came up a few times. The chain joins TRBV4-3 to TRBJ1-1; D gene uncertain. This CDR3 has 15 residues. CDR1 is LGHNA and CDR2 is YSLEER in the germline V gene. Deletions cut 0 bases from V and 1 base from J, with 9 bases between. CDR3 DNA sequence: TGCGCCAGCAGCCAAGACAGGAGAGAGAACACTGAAGCTTTCTTT. Protein: CASSQDRRENTEAFF.

As regards this clonotype: Relative to the germline gene, one junction end is altered; a read error may explain this. J is TRBJ2-7 and V is TRBV6-9, with TRBD1 matching 7 bases. CDR3 length: 15 residues. From germline, CDR1 is MNHGY and CDR2 SVAAGI. The CDR3 DNA is TGTGCCAGCAGTTCGAGAGGGGGCGCGGGTTACGAGCAGTGCTTC. Translating it yields CASSSRGGAGYEQCF.

Many counts were recorded for this clonotype. J is TRBJ2-1 and V is TRBV5-1; 10 bases map to TRBD1. The CDR3 has 15 amino acids. The J segment lost 9 bases and the V segment lost 0 bases, leaving 6 bases of the junction unmatched. In germline, CDR1 is SGHRS, CDR2 YFSETQ. The CDR3 DNA is TGCGCCAGCAGCTTGGAGGGACAGGGGCCAGGTGAGCAGTTCTTC. Encoded protein: CASSLEGQGPGEQFF.

This clonotype was observed once. The chain couples TRBV7-2 to TRBJ2-7, with TRBD2 matching over 11 bases. This CDR3 has 13 residues. V lost 5 bases to trimming and J lost 9 bases; unmatched junction nucleotides: 6. Germline assignment: CDR1 SGHTA and CDR2 FQGNSA. CDR3 protein: CASSHTSGRGQYF. In nucleotides, the CDR3 is TGTGCCAGCAGCCACACTAGCGGGAGAGGGCAGTACTTC.

V and J are TRBV7-8 and TRBJ1-5, with TRBD1 matching 7 bases. Germline V lookup: CDR1 SGHVS, CDR2 FQNEAQ. This CDR3 contains 15 residues. V was pared by 5 bases and J by 4 bases, with 8 bases of the junction left unmatched. CDR3 sequence (DNA): TGTGCCAGCAGCACAGGACAGGCCCCTAATCAGCCCCAGCATTTT. Translated: CASSTGQAPNQPQHF. The variable domain in full, with the rest retrieved from reference TRBV7-8 and TRBJ1-5, is GAGVSQSPRYKVAKRGQDVALRCDPISGHVSLFWYQQALGQGPEFLTYFQNEAQLDKSGLPSDRFFAERPEGSVSTLKIQRTQQEDSAVYLCASSTGQAPNQPQHFGDGTRLSIL.

This chain connects TRBV9 to TRBJ2-2; TRBD1 aligns across 8 bases. Trimming took 4 bases from V and 5 from J; bases not matched to a gene: 13. CDR1 SGDLS and CDR2 YYNGEE come from the germline V gene. The CDR3 covers 17 residues. Here the CDR3 DNA reads TGTGCCAGCAGCACACCCAGGGGGCGCGTTGATACCGGGGAGCTGTTTTTT. The encoded protein is CASSTPRGRVDTGELFF.

This clonotype was counted at least ten times. V usage is TRBV6-1 and J usage is TRBJ2-1, with 8 positions matching TRBD1. Germline V gene data show CDR1 as MNHNS and CDR2 as SASEGT. The CDR3 spans 16 residues. Trimming at V came to 3 bases and at J to 0 bases, leaving 4 bases not matched to a gene. CDR3 nucleotide sequence: TGTGCCAGCAGTGACGACCAGGGGGCCTCCTACAATGAGCAGTTCTTC. Protein product: CASSDDQGASYNEQFF.

This clonotype was picked up many times. This chain joins TRBV6-1 and TRBJ2-7, with TRBD2 as a possible D gene (6 bases). CDR1 is MNHNS and CDR2 is SASEGT in the germline V gene. CDR3 length equals 13 residues. V dropped 7 bases and J dropped 4 bases, with 14 bases sitting between them. CDR3 DNA sequence: TGTGCCAGCAACCAAGGTCGGGGGTACGAGCAGTACTTC. This encodes CASNQGRGYEQYF.

A word on this clonotype: An end of the junction does not agree with germline; a read error may underlie this. DNA for the CDR3: TGTGCCAGCACCAACACAGATACGCGGTATTTT. It yields the protein CASTNTDTRYF. This chain connects TRBV11-2 to TRBJ2-3; D is unresolved. Per the germline V gene, CDR1 is SGHAT and CDR2 is FQNNGV. The CDR3 sequence is 11 residues long.